Listed here is a single T cell receptor (beta chain). The antigen remains undetermined. Generated by immunoSEQ multiplex PCR, the TCRdb table keeps only in-frame clones and is missing some. The data show about 24,000 clones, about 90% seen once. This sample was taken from a study of T cells in localized non-small cell lung cancer. Study-wide results and caveats: Without multi-region sequencing, intratumor heterogeneity could not be excluded. Greater T cell density in blood accompanied longer overall survival. Paired adjacent lung recovered a median approximately 62 of the top 100 tumor clones. Compared with tumor, uninvolved adjacent lung displayed greater T cell clonality, ranking highest overall.

The receptor comes from a male donor aged 60 or over with stage I squamous cell lung carcinoma. The sequenced sample was peripheral blood, obtained before any cancer treatment.

The CDR3 loop reads CASSSGQINSPLHF. In DNA, the CDR3 is TGTGCCAGCAGTTCGGGACAGATTAATTCACCCCTCCACTTT. The rearrangement links TRBV6-6 to TRBJ1-6, with 7 bases matching TRBD1. Germline CDR1 is MNHNY and CDR2 is SVGAGI (reference sequence). J was trimmed by 6 bases and V by 4 bases; bases with no gene match: 3. The CDR3 covers 14 residues.